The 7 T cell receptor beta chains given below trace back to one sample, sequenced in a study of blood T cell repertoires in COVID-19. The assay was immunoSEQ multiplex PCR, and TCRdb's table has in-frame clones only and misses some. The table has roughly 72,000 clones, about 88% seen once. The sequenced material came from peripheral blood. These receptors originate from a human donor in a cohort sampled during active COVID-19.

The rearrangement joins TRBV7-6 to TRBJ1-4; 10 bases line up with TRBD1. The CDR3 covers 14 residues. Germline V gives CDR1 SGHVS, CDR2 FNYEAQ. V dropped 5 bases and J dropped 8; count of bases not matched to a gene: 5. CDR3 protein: CASSPGTGVEKLFF. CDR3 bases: TGTGCCAGCAGCCCCGGGACAGGGGTGGAAAAACTGTTTTTT. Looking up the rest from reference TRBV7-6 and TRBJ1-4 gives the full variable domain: GAGVSQSPRYKVTKRGQDVALRCDPISGHVSLYWYRQALGQGPEFLTYFNYEAQQDKSGLPNDRFSAERPEGSISTLTIQRTEQRDSAMYRCASSPGTGVEKLFFGSGTQLSVL.

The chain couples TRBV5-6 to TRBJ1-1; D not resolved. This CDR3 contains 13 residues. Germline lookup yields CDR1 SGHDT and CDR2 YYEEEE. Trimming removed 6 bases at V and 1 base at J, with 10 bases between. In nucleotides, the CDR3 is TGTGCCAGCATGGGCCAGACGAACACTGAAGCTTTCTTT. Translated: CASMGQTNTEAFF.

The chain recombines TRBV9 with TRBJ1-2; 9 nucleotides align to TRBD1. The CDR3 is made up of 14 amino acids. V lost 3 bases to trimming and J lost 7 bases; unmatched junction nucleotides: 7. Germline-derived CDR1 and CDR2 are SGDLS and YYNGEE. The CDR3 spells CASSARDRDFGYTF. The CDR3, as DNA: TGTGCCAGCAGCGCCCGGGACAGGGATTTTGGCTACACCTTC. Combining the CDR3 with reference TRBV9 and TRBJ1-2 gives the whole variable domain DSGVTQTPKHLITATGQRVTLRCSPRSGDLSVYWYQQSLDQGLQFLIQYYNGEERAKGNILERFSAQQFPDLHSELNLSSLELGDSALYFCASSARDRDFGYTFGSGTRLTVV.

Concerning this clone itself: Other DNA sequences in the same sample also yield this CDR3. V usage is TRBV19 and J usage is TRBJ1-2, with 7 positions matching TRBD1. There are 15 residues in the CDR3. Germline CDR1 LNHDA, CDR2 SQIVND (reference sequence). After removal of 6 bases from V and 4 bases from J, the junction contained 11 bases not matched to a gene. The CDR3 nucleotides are TGTGCCAGTAGCACCGACAGGGTAAACCCCTATGGCTACACCTTC. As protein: CASSTDRVNPYGYTF.

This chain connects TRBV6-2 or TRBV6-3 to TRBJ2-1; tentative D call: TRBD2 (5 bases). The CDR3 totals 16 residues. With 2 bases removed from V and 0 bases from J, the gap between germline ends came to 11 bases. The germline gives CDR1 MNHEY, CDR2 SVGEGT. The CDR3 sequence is CASSYVSDFSYNEQFF. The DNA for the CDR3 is TGTGCCAGCAGTTACGTATCGGACTTCTCCTACAATGAGCAGTTCTTC.

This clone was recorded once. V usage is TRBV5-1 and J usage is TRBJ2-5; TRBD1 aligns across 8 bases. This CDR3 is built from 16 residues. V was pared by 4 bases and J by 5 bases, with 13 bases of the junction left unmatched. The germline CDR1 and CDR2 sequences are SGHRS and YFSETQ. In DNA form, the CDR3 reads TGCGCCAGCAGCCTACGTCCCGGGACAGGCGAGGAGACCCAGTACTTC. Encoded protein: CASSLRPGTGEETQYF. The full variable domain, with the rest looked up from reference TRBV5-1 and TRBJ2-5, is KAGVTQTPRYLIKTRGQQVTLSCSPISGHRSVSWYQQTPGQGLQFLFEYFSETQRNKGNFPGRFSGRQFSNSRSEMNVSTLELGDSALYLCASSLRPGTGEETQYFGPGTRLLVL.

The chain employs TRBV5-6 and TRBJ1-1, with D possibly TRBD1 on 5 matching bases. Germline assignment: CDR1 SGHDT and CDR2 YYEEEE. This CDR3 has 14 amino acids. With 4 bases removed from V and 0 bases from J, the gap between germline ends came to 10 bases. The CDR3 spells CASSLNRLNTEAFF. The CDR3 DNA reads TGTGCCAGCAGCCTAAACAGGTTGAACACTGAAGCTTTCTTT.